Following are 6 T cell receptor beta chains from one sample sequenced in a study of blood T cell repertoires in COVID-19. Profiling relied on immunoSEQ multiplex PCR, and the TCRdb table lists in-frame clones only, not all of them. This sample has over 400,000 clones, with 80% to 90% found just once. The sequencing input was PBMCs or T cells enriched from blood (not recorded which). These receptors were obtained from a woman aged 60-75 years who had recovered from COVID-19.

This sequence joins TRBV11-3 and TRBJ1-6; TRBD1 matches 7 bases. Looked up from germline, CDR1 is SGHNT and CDR2 is YENEEA. The V segment lost 4 bases and the J segment 7 bases; nucleotides outside the gene matches: 4. CDR3 size: 14 residues. The CDR3 spells CASSYGTANSPLHF. Written as DNA, the CDR3 is TGTGCCAGCAGCTACGGGACAGCCAATTCACCCCTCCACTTT.

The chain combines TRBV29-1 with TRBJ1-2; 7 bases are shared with TRBD1. Looked up from germline, CDR1 is SQVTM and CDR2 is ANQGSEA. CDR3 length: 13 amino acids. Losses at the gene ends were 7 bases for V and 1 base for J; bases not matched to a gene: 6. CDR3 protein: CSAVGQLNYGYTF. CDR3 DNA: TGCAGCGCTGTGGGACAGCTTAACTATGGCTACACCTTC. Based on the CDR3 plus reference TRBV29-1 and TRBJ1-2, the full variable domain is SAVISQKPSRDICQRGTSLTIQCQVDSQVTMMFWYRQQPGQSLTLIATANQGSEATYESGFVIDKFPISRPNLTFSTLTVSNMSPEDSSIYLCSAVGQLNYGYTFGSGTRLTVV.

This sequence joins TRBV4-1 and TRBJ1-2; no definite D call. This CDR3 is built from 15 residues. Germline V lookup: CDR1 MGHRA, CDR2 YSYEKL. The V end was cut by 0 bases, the J end by 2 bases, with 10 bases between. CDR3 loop: CASSQDAARNYGYTF. CDR3 sequence (DNA): TGCGCCAGCAGCCAAGACGCCGCCAGGAACTATGGCTACACCTTC.

This clone came up a few times. Other nucleotide sequences in the sample specify the same CDR3. In nucleotides, the CDR3 is TGTGCCAGCAGCAAAGGCAGGGGGAATCAGCCCCAGCATTTT. Protein: CASSKGRGNQPQHF. The J gene is TRBJ1-5, the V gene TRBV21-1; the listed D gene, TRBD1, was not tested against the DNA. TRBV21-1 is designated a pseudogene. The CDR3 runs 14 residues.

The chain recombines TRBV5-1 with TRBJ2-2; the D gene is possibly TRBD1 (5 bases). This CDR3 spans 15 amino acids. V was cut by 0 bases and J by 8 bases, with 14 bases left in between. CDR1 and CDR2 (germline): SGHRS, YFSETQ. The CDR3 nucleotides are TGCGCCAGCAGCTTGGAACAGGTCTCTGGAGGGGAGCTGTTTTTT. Its translation: CASSLEQVSGGELFF.

Turning to this clone: Other DNA sequences within the sample encode an identical CDR3. The genes are TRBV9 and TRBJ2-1, with 8 bases lining up with TRBD2. CDR1 and CDR2 from the germline V gene are SGDLS and YYNGEE. With 4 bases clipped from V and 0 bases from J, the junction kept 3 bases outside the gene matches. This CDR3 contains 15 residues. The CDR3 loop reads CASSTSGGSYNEQFF. The DNA for the CDR3 is TGTGCCAGCAGCACGAGCGGGGGCTCCTACAATGAGCAGTTCTTC.